This T cell receptor beta chain was captured in a study of T-cell reconstitution after alpha-beta-depleted transplantation in children. Unique molecular identifiers were used to barcode this TCRbeta library. TCRdb itself ran the PCR reads through MiXCR, one entry per CDR3 protein. The sample contains roughly 220,000 distinct CDR3 sequences, 9.7% of which appear only once. Trimming removed 7 bases from V and 4 bases from J, with 14 bases in between. Germline CDR1 and CDR2: WSHSY and SAAADI. The CDR3 has 14 amino acids. In its sample, this clonotype was seen many times. V gene TRBV10-2 combines with J gene TRBJ2-1, with a weak D call TRBD1 (6 bases). The TCR was taken from a human donor who donated a stem cell graft to a child with SCID. Sequences were derived from PBMCs from the stem cell graft donor, sampled from the stem cell graft. CDR3 nucleotide sequence: TGCGCCAGCAAACTGGTGGGGACATACAATGAGCAGTTCTTC. This encodes CASKLVGTYNEQFF.